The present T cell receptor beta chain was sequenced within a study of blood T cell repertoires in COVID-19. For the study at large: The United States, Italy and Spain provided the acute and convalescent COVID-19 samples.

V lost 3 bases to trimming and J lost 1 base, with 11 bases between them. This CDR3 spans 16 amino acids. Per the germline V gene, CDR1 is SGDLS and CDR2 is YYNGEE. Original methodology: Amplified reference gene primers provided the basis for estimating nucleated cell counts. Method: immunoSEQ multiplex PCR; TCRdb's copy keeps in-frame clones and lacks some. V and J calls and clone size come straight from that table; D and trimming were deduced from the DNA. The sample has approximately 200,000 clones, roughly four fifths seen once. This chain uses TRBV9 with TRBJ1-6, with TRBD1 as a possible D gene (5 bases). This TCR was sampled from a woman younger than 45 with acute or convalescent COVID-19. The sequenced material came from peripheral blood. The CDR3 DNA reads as TGTGCCAGCAGCGACGGGCGGGGGTCCTATAATTCACCCCTCCACTTT. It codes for CASSDGRGSYNSPLHF.